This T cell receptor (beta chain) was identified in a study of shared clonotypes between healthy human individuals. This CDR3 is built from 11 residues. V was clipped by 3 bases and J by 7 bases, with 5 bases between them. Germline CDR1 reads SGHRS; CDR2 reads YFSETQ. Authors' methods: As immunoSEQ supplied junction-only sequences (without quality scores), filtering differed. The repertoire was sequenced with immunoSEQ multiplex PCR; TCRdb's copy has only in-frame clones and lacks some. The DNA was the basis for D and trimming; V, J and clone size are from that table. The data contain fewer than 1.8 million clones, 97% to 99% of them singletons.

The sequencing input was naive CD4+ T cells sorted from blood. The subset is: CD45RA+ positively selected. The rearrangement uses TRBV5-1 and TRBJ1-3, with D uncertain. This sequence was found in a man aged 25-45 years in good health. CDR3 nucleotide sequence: TGCGCCAGCAGCTCTGCCAACACCATATATTTT. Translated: CASSSANTIYF.